The source of this TCR beta chain is a study of blood T cell repertoires in COVID-19. Overall study context: T cells, B-cell-depleted T cells, or PBMCs provided the cDNA or gDNA that served as material.

Profiling relied on immunoSEQ multiplex PCR, and the TCRdb table lists in-frame clones only, not all of them. The sample consists of around 200,000 clones, roughly 86% of them appearing once. V gave up 2 bases and J gave up 4 bases, with 12 bases separating them. Per the germline V gene, CDR1 is MDHEN and CDR2 is SYDVKM. The CDR3 is made up of 15 amino acids. The clonotype comes from a man in his forties or fifties with active or convalescent COVID-19. The genes are TRBV28 and TRBJ1-5, with a tentative D call TRBD1 (5 bases). Sample: peripheral blood. CDR3 protein: CASSLVQAQNQPQHF. The CDR3 DNA sequence: TGTGCCAGCAGTTTAGTACAGGCCCAAAATCAGCCCCAGCATTTT. Supplemented by reference TRBV28 and TRBJ1-5, the full variable domain reads DVKVTQSSRYLVKRTGEKVFLECVQDMDHENMFWYRQDPGLGLRLIYFSYDVKMKEKGDIPEGYSVSREKKERFSLILESASTNQTSMYLCASSLVQAQNQPQHFGDGTRLSIL.